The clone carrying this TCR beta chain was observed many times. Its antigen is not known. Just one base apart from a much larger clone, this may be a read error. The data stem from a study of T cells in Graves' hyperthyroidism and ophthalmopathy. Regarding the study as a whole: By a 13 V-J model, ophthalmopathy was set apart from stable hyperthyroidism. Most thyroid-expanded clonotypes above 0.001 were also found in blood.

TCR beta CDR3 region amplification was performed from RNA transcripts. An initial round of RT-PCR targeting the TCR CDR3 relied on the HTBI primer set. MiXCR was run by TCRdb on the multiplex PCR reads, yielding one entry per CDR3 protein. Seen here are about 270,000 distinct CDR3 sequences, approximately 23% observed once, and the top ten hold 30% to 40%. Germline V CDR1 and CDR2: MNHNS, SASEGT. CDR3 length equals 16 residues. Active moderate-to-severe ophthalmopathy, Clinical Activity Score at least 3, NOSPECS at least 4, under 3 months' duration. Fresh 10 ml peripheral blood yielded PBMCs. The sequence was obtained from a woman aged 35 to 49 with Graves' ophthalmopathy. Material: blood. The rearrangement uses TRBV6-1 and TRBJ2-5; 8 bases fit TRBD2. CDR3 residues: CASRAHGQFGGETQHF. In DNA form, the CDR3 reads TGTGCCAGCAGAGCCCATGGACAGTTCGGGGGGGAGACCCAGCACTTC.